A single sample is the source of the 22 T cell receptor beta chains below, sequenced in a study of T cell repertoires in cytomegalovirus infection. Via MiXCR, TCRdb re-called the reads, giving one row per CDR3 protein. This table has approximately 290,000 distinct CDR3 sequences, roughly 25% appearing once. The material sequenced was PBMCs. The source of these receptors is a human donor in good health (CMV status not recorded). Some clones in this sample may be carry-over from other donors' samples.

The chain couples TRBV7-2 to TRBJ2-5; D possibly corresponds to TRBD2 (7 bases). This CDR3 contains 15 residues. With 5 bases removed from V and 4 bases from J, the gap between germline ends came to 17 bases. The germline gives CDR1 SGHTA, CDR2 FQGNSA. CDR3 protein: CASSATRGGGETQYF. Written as DNA, the CDR3 is TGTGCCAGCAGCGCCACTCGGGGAGGGGGAGAGACCCAGTACTTC.

The table lists this clonotype with many counts. The chain has TRBV7-9 and TRBJ2-3; D is unclear. Trimming shortened V by 1 base and J by 4 bases, and 12 bases separated the two germline ends. This CDR3 contains 15 residues. Looked up from germline, CDR1 is SEHNR and CDR2 is FQNEAQ (reference sequence). The CDR3 sequence is CASSLDRVRPDTQYF. Written as DNA, the CDR3 is TGTGCCAGCAGCTTAGATCGCGTACGGCCAGATACGCAGTATTTT.

This clonotype was detected many times. The chain uses TRBV7-2 and TRBJ2-3; tentative D call: TRBD2 (5 bases). The V end lost 3 bases, the J end lost 1 base, and 8 bases lay between the germline ends. The CDR3 contains 14 residues. Germline CDR1 SGHTA, CDR2 FQGNSA. The CDR3 DNA is TGTGCCAGCAGCTTCAACGGGGGCACAGATACGCAGTATTTT. Translated, it gives CASSFNGGTDTQYF. The full variable domain, completed using reference TRBV7-2 and TRBJ2-3, is GAGVSQSPSNKVTEKGKDVELRCDPISGHTALYWYRQSLGQGLEFLIYFQGNSAPDKSGLPSDRFSAERTGGSVSTLTIQRTQQEDSAVYLCASSFNGGTDTQYFGPGTRLTVL.

The CDR3 region has the DNA TGTGCCACCAGCAGAGAAGCGGGAGGGCCGGATGAGCAGTTCTTC. This encodes CATSREAGGPDEQFF. The chain combines TRBV15 with TRBJ2-1, with TRBD2 matching 10 bases. The V gene end was trimmed by 0 bases and the J gene end by 8 bases; junction bases not matched to a gene: 4. Germline lookup yields CDR1 LNHNV and CDR2 YYDKDF (reference sequence). This CDR3 is 15 amino acids long.

This clonotype was detected only a few times. J is TRBJ1-5 and V is TRBV28; D is unclear. The CDR3 runs 12 residues. Per the germline V gene, CDR1 is MDHEN and CDR2 is SYDVKM. V was cut by 4 bases and J by 9 bases, with 10 bases left in between. This CDR3 is CASSSVKGPQHF. For the CDR3, the DNA is TGTGCCAGCAGTTCGGTTAAGGGGCCCCAGCATTTT. The complete variable domain, with remaining parts taken from reference TRBV28 and TRBJ1-5, reads DVKVTQSSRYLVKRTGEKVFLECVQDMDHENMFWYRQDPGLGLRLIYFSYDVKMKEKGDIPEGYSVSREKKERFSLILESASTNQTSMYLCASSSVKGPQHFGDGTRLSIL.

This clonotype showed up many times. This chain connects TRBV7-2 to TRBJ2-7; perhaps D is TRBD1 or TRBD2 (5 bases each). V was pared by 5 bases and J by 6 bases, with 14 bases between. The germline gives CDR1 SGHTA, CDR2 FQGNSA. The CDR3 is made up of 13 amino acids. Here the CDR3 DNA reads TGTGCCAGCAGCCCCGGGGCCCTCAGCGAGCAGTACTTC. This sequence encodes CASSPGALSEQYF.

V is TRBV20-1 and J is TRBJ1-6, with D tentatively TRBD1 (5 bases). The CDR3 loop spans 14 amino acids. Trimming removed 5 bases at V and 7 bases at J, with 15 bases between. Germline CDR1 is DFQATT and CDR2 is SNEGSKA (reference sequence). This CDR3 reads CSAGRGEPNSPLHF. The CDR3 nucleotides read TGCAGTGCTGGCAGAGGGGAGCCGAATTCACCCCTCCACTTT.

A single count supports this clonotype. The chain recombines TRBV7-8 with TRBJ1-5; possible D gene TRBD1, 6 bases. The CDR3 spans 14 residues. Looked up from germline, CDR1 is SGHVS and CDR2 is FQNEAQ. The ends were cut back, 3 bases at V and 5 bases at J, with 11 bases in the middle. This CDR3 reads CASSFPGGYQPQHF. CDR3 nucleotide sequence: TGTGCCAGCAGCTTTCCCGGGGGCTATCAGCCCCAGCATTTT.

This clonotype appeared a few times. This rearrangement joins TRBV5-1 to TRBJ1-1; the D gene is possibly TRBD1 (5 bases). V was shortened by 5 bases and J by 1 base, with 15 bases between the two germline ends. Germline values: CDR1 SGHRS, CDR2 YFSETQ. The CDR3 has 15 residues. The CDR3 here is CASSLIQGSNTEAFF. CDR3 bases: TGCGCCAGCAGTTTGATTCAGGGATCGAACACTGAAGCTTTCTTT.

V usage is TRBV27 and J usage is TRBJ1-3; 8 nucleotides align to TRBD1. The CDR3 extends over 17 amino acids. J was trimmed by 2 bases and V by 4 bases; bases with no gene match: 10. From germline, CDR1 is MNHEY and CDR2 SMNVEV (reference sequence). The CDR3, as DNA: TGTGCCAGCAGTTCCCGCGGGACAGGCCCCACTGGAAACACCATATATTTT. It translates to CASSSRGTGPTGNTIYF.

This clonotype showed up many times. This chain joins TRBV6-5 and TRBJ1-1, with a tentative D call TRBD1 (5 bases). This CDR3 is built from 14 residues. Germline CDR1 is MNHEY and CDR2 is SVGAGI. V lost 0 bases and J lost 2, with 7 bases in between. The CDR3 nucleotides are TGTGCCAGCAGTTACTCTAGGGGCAACACTGAAGCTTTCTTT. This sequence encodes CASSYSRGNTEAFF.

The chain joins TRBV6-5 to TRBJ1-3; the D is unclear. Trimming removed 7 bases at V and 2 bases at J, with 9 bases between. The CDR3 is 13 amino acids. Germline CDR1 reads MNHEY; CDR2 reads SVGAGI. CDR3 sequence: CASTRGPGNTIYF. The CDR3 coding sequence is TGTGCCAGCACACGTGGGCCTGGAAACACCATATATTTT.

V gene TRBV9 combines with J gene TRBJ2-2; D is unresolved. Germline V gene lookup returns CDR1 SGDLS and CDR2 YYNGEE. V was pared by 0 bases and J by 0 bases, with 9 bases between. The length of the CDR3 is 16 residues. The CDR3 is CASSVGRDANTGELFF. The CDR3 DNA reads TGTGCCAGCAGCGTAGGGCGCGACGCGAACACCGGGGAGCTGTTTTTT.

J is TRBJ2-1 and V is TRBV28, with no clear D. Between the trimmed V and J ends, which lost 8 bases and 4 bases, there was a span of 9 bases. CDR1 MDHEN and CDR2 SYDVKM come from the germline V gene. CDR3 length: 12 amino acids. The CDR3 DNA is TGTGCCAGCCTGGTAGGATACAATGAGCAGTTCTTC. This encodes CASLVGYNEQFF.

This clonotype was detected a few times. This chain uses TRBV2 with TRBJ2-3; D not resolved. Deletions cut 5 bases from V and 2 bases from J, with 5 bases between. There are 12 residues in the CDR3. Germline CDR1 and CDR2: SNHLY and FYNNEI. This CDR3 is CASSFITDTQYF. CDR3 in DNA: TGTGCCAGCAGTTTCATCACAGATACGCAGTATTTT.

The chain joins TRBV7-2 to TRBJ1-1, with 8 positions matching TRBD1. From germline, CDR1 is SGHTA and CDR2 FQGNSA. This CDR3 is 14 amino acids long. V shed 4 bases, J shed 6 bases, and the junction held 7 bases outside the gene matches. The CDR3 nucleotides read TGTGCCAGCAGCTCCGGACAGGGAAGGTCTGAAGCTTTCTTT. Its translation: CASSSGQGRSEAFF.

This clonotype was counted once. The V gene is TRBV20-1, the J gene TRBJ2-7, with D tentatively TRBD1 (6 bases). V gave up 3 bases and J gave up 3 bases, with 9 bases separating them. The length of the CDR3 is 12 residues. Germline loops: CDR1 DFQATT, CDR2 SNEGSKA (reference sequence). The CDR3 DNA follows: TGCAGTGCTAGGGAGGACAGCTACGAGCAGTACTTC. This translates into CSAREDSYEQYF.

This clonotype was seen ten or more times. V and J are TRBV7-9 and TRBJ2-7; either TRBD1 or TRBD2 may fit D (6 bases each). Germline V gives CDR1 SEHNR, CDR2 FQNEAQ (reference sequence). The V and J ends lost 4 bases and 5 bases respectively, with 18 bases between them. This CDR3 spans 15 amino acids. CDR3 sequence: CASSSRGVPPDEQYF. The CDR3 region has the DNA TGTGCCAGCAGCTCGAGGGGGGTACCCCCCGACGAGCAGTACTTC.

V gene TRBV28 combines with J gene TRBJ2-2; D gene unclear. Germline V gene sequence: CDR1 MDHEN, CDR2 SYDVKM. Trimming shortened V by 4 bases and J by 2 bases, and 8 bases separated the two germline ends. The CDR3 spans 14 residues. The CDR3 region has the DNA TGTGCCAGCAGTTCGGAAGTTAACACCGGGGAGCTGTTTTTT. It translates to CASSSEVNTGELFF.

The chain joins TRBV6-1 to TRBJ1-1, with 9 bases that match TRBD1. Germline CDR1 and CDR2: MNHNS and SASEGT. The CDR3 runs to 13 residues. V shed 6 bases and J 4 bases; nucleotides not matched to a gene: 3. CDR3 nucleotide sequence: TGTGCCAGCAGGGACAGGGGATTCACTGAAGCTTTCTTT. This translates into CASRDRGFTEAFF.

In this sample, this clonotype turned up a few times. The rearrangement uses TRBV7-6 and TRBJ2-7; 9 bases match TRBD2. Germline-derived CDR1 and CDR2 are SGHVS and FNYEAQ. This CDR3 has 16 residues. Trimming removed 6 bases from V and 2 bases from J; junction bases left unmatched: 11. The CDR3, as DNA: TGTGCCAGCAGTTTACTAGCGGGCGGAGGGGCCTACGAGCAGTACTTC. Amino acid sequence: CASSLLAGGGAYEQYF.

This clonotype has at least ten counts. The J gene is TRBJ2-7, the V gene TRBV6-2 or TRBV6-3; TRBD2 aligns across 7 bases. Trimming took 0 bases from V and 3 from J; bases not matched to a gene: 8. Germline-derived CDR1 and CDR2 are MNHEY and SVGEGT. This CDR3 region has 16 residues. The DNA of the CDR3 is TGTGCCAGCAGTTACTCAAGACTAGCAAGGGGCTACGAGCAGTACTTC. As protein: CASSYSRLARGYEQYF.